This T cell receptor beta chain was observed in a study of beta chain features in type 1 diabetes. This CDR3 has 16 residues. Germline V gene data show CDR1 as SGHDN and CDR2 as FVKESK. V shed 0 bases and J 7 bases; nucleotides not matched to a gene: 4. Expressed TCRB transcripts were sequenced after all isolated RNA was converted to cDNA. Here immunoSEQ multiplex PCR was the method, and the copy in TCRdb shows in-frame clones only, minus some. The sample lists 300,000 to 350,000 clones; roughly 8% were seen once. This clone was counted many times. This chain joins TRBV14 and TRBJ2-2, with 11 bases identical to TRBD2. The source of this sequence is a woman younger than 30 in good health. Specimen: central memory CD4+ T cells from blood. The DNA of the CDR3 is TGTGCCAGCAGCCAAGAACTAGCGGGAGTCGGCGGGGAGCTGTTTTTT. Its translation: CASSQELAGVGGELFF.